Listed here is a single T cell receptor beta chain. The gene names here belong to mouse. Read coverage stops 4 residues before the CDR3 terminus; the germline J gene supplies the remainder. This record belongs to a study of CD8+ T cells in alopecia areata. TCR sequencing used cDNA made by reverse transcription of extracted RNA. The protocol was immunoSEQ multiplex PCR, while the TCRdb copy is restricted to in-frame clones and leaves out a portion. Captured here are around 20,000 clones, none seen once; the top ten comprise 30% to 40%. Germline V gene data show CDR1 as MNHDT and CDR2 as YYDKIL. The CDR3 contains 16 residues. Losses at the gene ends were 1 base for V and 1 base for J; bases not matched to a gene: 0. On the basis of CD4, CD8alpha, NKG2D, NKG2ACE and other markers, pooled cutaneous lymph node cells were sorted.

Sequences were obtained from CD8+ T cells sorted from a lymph node. This sequence joins TRBV17 and TRBJ2-3, with 12 bases that match TRBD2. The origin of this receptor is a C3H/HeJ mouse with alopecia areata. The strain bears MHC haplotype H2-k. The CDR3 region is CASSRGLGGRAETLYF. The sequenced CDR3 bases are TGTGCTAGCAGTAGAGGACTGGGGGGGCGTGCAGAA.